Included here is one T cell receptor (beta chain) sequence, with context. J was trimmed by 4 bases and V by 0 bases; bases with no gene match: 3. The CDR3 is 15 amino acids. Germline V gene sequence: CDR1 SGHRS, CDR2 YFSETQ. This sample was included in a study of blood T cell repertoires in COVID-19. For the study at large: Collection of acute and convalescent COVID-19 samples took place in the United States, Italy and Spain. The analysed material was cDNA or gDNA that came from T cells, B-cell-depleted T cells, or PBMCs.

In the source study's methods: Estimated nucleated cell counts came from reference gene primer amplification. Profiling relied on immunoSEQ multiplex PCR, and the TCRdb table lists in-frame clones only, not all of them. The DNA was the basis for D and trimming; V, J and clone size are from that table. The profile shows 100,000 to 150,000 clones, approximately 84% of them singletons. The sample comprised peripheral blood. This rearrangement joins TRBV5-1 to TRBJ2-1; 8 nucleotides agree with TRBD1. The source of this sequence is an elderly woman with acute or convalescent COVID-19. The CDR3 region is CASSLGTGSYNEQFF. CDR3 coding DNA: TGCGCCAGCAGCTTGGGGACAGGGAGTTACAATGAGCAGTTCTTC.